These T cell receptor beta chains were read from a single sample in a study of CD8+ T cells in alopecia areata. Sequencing used immunoSEQ multiplex PCR; TCRdb keeps in-frame clones, though not all of them. Counted here are more than 200,000 clones, 67% occurring once; the ten biggest clones make up 1% to 1.5%. The specimen comprised CD4+ T cells sorted from blood, sampled at week 0. The origin of the receptors is a human donor with alopecia areata. The CDR3 runs from the conserved cysteine through the conserved F or W. D genes are given only for firm matches. Expanded clones get a size class; other rows say once, few or many, or leave the size out.

NA TRBJ2-1 TRBV7-2 NA TGTGCCAGCAGCTTAGCCCGCAGTAGCAATGAGCAGTTCTTC CASSLARSSNEQFF
NA TRBJ2-7 TRBV5-1 NA TGCGCCAGCAGACAGGGGACTAACCACGAGCAGTACTTC CASRQGTNHEQYF
NA TRBJ2-5 TRBV9 TRBD2 TGTGCCAGCAGCGTAGCTACTAGCGGGGGCTCCCAGTACTTC CASSVATSGGSQYF
NA TRBJ2-1 TRBV30 TRBD1 TGTGCCTGGAGCGGCGGGACAGGGGGCTACAATGAGCAGTTCTTC CAWSGGTGGYNEQFF
NA TRBJ2-1 TRBV27 NA TGTGCCAGCAGCGTTGGGACCTACAATGAGCAGTTCTTC CASSVGTYNEQFF
NA TRBJ2-3 TRBV13 TRBD2 TGTGCCAGCAGCTCGGGACTAGAGGCGCAGTATTTT CASSSGLEAQYF
NA TRBJ2-1 TRBV2 TRBD1 TGTGCCAGCAGGAGACCGGGACAGGGGGCCTATGAGCAGTTCTTC CASRRPGQGAYEQFF
NA TRBJ2-7 TRBV4-3 NA TGCGCCAGCAGCCAAGGGCCAGGGACCCCCTACGAGCAGTACTTC CASSQGPGTPYEQYF
NA TRBJ2-5 TRBV7-9 TRBD1 TGTGCCAGCAGCCAAGGGACAGGGGCTGAAGAGACCCAGTACTTC CASSQGTGAEETQYF
NA TRBJ2-6 TRBV27 NA TGTGCCAGCAGCCGGGTCGCTGGGGCCAACGTCCTGACTTTC CASSRVAGANVLTF
NA TRBJ2-7 TRBV7-9 NA TGTGCCAGCAGCCCCCCAAACCCGACCGAATCCTACGAGCAGTACTTC CASSPPNPTESYEQYF
NA TRBJ2-3 TRBV25-1 TRBD2 TGTGCCAGCACCCGGGGGGGAGATACGCAGTATTTT CASTRGGDTQYF
NA TRBJ2-5 TRBV29-1 NA TGCAGCGGTACGGGACTAGGGGGCAAGACCCAGTACTTC CSGTGLGGKTQYF
NA TRBJ2-7 TRBV27 TRBD1 TGTGCCAGCAGTCGGACAGGGGGCACTTACGAGCAGTACTTC CASSRTGGTYEQYF
NA TRBJ1-1 TRBV7-3 NA TGTGCCAGCAGCGTCAGGGTGAACACTGAAGCTTTCTTT CASSVRVNTEAFF
NA TRBJ2-3 TRBV5-1 TRBD2 TGCGCCAGCAGCTTGGCGGGGGGGCGCACAGATACGCAGTATTTT CASSLAGGRTDTQYF
few TRBJ2-1 TRBV29-1 TRBD2 TGCAGCGCTGGGCGGGGGGTCTTATACAATGAGCAGTTCTTC CSAGRGVLYNEQFF
NA TRBJ1-2 TRBV27 NA TGTGCCAGCAGATTCGGGACTAACTATGGCTACACCTTC CASRFGTNYGYTF
few TRBJ1-2 TRBV30 NA TGTGCCTGGAGTGGGTTGGCGAACGGCTACACCTTC CAWSGLANGYTF
NA TRBJ2-2 TRBV5-1 NA TGCGCCAGCAGCTTGGGGGCGAACACCGGGGAGCTGTTTTTT CASSLGANTGELFF
few TRBJ2-5 TRBV5-1 TRBD2 TGCGCCAGCTCAGCGGGGAGCGGGAGGGAGACCCAGTACTTC CASSAGSGRETQYF
NA TRBJ1-1 TRBV6-5 NA TGTGCCAGCAGTTTGGGCGGGCTTTTGAACACTGAAGCTTTCTTT CASSLGGLLNTEAFF
NA TRBJ2-5 TRBV7-2 NA TGTGCCAGCAGCTTAGATATGAGGGCGGGGACCCAGTACTTC CASSLDMRAGTQYF
NA TRBJ2-7 TRBV7-2 NA TGTGCCAGCAGCCCAGCAGGGGACTACGAGCAGTACTTC CASSPAGDYEQYF
NA TRBJ2-3 TRBV5-1 NA TGCGCCAGCAGCTGGGGAACAGATACGCAGTATTTT CASSWGTDTQYF